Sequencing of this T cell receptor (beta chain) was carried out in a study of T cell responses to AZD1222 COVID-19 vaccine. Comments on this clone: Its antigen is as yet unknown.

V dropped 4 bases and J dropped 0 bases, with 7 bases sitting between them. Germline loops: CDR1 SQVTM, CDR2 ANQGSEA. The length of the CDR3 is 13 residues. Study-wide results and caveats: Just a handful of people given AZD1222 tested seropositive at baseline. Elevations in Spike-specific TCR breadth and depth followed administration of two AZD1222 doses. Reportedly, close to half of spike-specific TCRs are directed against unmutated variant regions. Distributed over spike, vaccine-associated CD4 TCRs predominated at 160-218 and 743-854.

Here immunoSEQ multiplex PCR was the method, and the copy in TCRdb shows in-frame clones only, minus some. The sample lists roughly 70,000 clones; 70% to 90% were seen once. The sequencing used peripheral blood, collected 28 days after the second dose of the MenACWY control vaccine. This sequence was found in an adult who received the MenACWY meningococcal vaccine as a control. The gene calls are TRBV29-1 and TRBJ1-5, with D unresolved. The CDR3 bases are TGCAGCGTTGTCTGGGATAGCAATCAGCCCCAGCATTTT. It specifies CSVVWDSNQPQHF.